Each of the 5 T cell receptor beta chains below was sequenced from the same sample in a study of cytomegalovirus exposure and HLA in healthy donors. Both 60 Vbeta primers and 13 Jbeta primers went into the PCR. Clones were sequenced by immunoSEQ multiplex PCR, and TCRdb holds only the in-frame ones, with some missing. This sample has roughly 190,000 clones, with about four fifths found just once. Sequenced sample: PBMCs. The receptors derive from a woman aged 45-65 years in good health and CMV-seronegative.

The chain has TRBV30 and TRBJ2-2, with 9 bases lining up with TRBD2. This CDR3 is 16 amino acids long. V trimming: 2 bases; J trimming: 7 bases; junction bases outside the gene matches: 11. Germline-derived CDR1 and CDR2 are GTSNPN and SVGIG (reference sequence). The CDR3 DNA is TGTGCCTGGAGTCGAACTGATCGCGGGGGGGGCGGGGAGCTGTTTTTT. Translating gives CAWSRTDRGGGGELFF.

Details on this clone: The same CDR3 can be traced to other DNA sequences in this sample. CDR3 region: CASSYSRETQYF. CDR3 in DNA: TGTGCCAGCAGTTACTCCCGGGAGACCCAGTACTTC. The rearrangement uses TRBV6-5 and TRBJ2-5; D is unclear. This CDR3 has 12 residues. V gave up 0 bases and J gave up 5 bases, with 4 bases separating them. In germline, CDR1 is MNHEY, CDR2 SVGAGI.

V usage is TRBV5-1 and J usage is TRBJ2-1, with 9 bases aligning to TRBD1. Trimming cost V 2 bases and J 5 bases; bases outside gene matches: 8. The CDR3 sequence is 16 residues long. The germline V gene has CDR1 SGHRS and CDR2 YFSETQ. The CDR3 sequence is CASSFETGGTHNEQFF. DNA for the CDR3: TGCGCCAGCAGCTTTGAGACAGGGGGGACACACAATGAGCAGTTCTTC.

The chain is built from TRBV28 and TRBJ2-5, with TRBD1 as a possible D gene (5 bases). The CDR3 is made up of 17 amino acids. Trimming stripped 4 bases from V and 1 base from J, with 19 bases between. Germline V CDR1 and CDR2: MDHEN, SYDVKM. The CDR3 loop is CASSSSPHRQIQETQYF. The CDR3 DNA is TGTGCCAGCAGTTCCTCCCCGCACCGACAGATCCAAGAGACCCAGTACTTC.

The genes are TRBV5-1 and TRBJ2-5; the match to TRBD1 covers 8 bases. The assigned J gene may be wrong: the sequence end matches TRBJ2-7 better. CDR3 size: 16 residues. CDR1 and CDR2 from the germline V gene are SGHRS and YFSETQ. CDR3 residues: CASSLSTGTGFYEQYF. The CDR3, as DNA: TGCGCCAGCAGCTTGAGTACTGGGACAGGTTTCTACGAGCAGTACTTC.